The clone carrying this TCR beta chain showed up many times. Its cognate antigen is unknown. TCRdb re-analysed the 5' RACE reads in MiXCR, keeping a single row per CDR3 protein. The sample includes about 140,000 distinct CDR3 sequences, 7.7% of them seen just once. This specimen comes from a study of T cells after yellow fever vaccination. Findings and limits, study-wide: Reappearance after the booster was observed for most primary-vaccination clones (roughly 97% CD4, about 85% CD8). Shared CD4/CD8 clonotypes were a small share, likely from convergent recombination.

The trim removed 0 bases at V and 3 bases at J, leaving 2 bases unmatched. There are 15 residues in the CDR3. The sample consisted of CD4+ T cells sorted from PBMCs, taken 5 days after the yellow fever booster vaccination. This chain connects TRBV12-3 or TRBV12-4 to TRBJ2-1, with 7 positions matching TRBD2. The clonotype was recovered from a man in his thirties or forties who received the YFV17D yellow fever vaccine. This CDR3 reads CASSLAGGNYNEQFF. The CDR3 bases are TGTGCCAGCAGTTTAGCGGGAGGGAACTACAATGAGCAGTTCTTC.